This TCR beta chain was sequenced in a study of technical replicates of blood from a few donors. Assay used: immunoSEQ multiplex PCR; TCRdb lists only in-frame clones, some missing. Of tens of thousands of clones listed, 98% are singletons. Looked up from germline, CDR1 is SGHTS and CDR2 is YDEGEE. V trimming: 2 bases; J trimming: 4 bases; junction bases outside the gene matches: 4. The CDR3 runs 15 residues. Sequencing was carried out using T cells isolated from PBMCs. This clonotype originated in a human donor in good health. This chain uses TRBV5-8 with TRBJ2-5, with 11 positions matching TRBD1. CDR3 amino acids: CASSFGTGGSETQYF. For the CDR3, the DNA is TGTGCCAGCAGCTTTGGGACAGGGGGGTCAGAGACCCAGTACTTC.